Listed below are T cell receptor beta chains from one sample, sequenced in a study of cytomegalovirus exposure and HLA in healthy donors. Here immunoSEQ multiplex PCR was the method, and the copy in TCRdb shows in-frame clones only, minus some. This sample has some 250,000 clones, with almost 90% found just once. The sequenced sample was PBMCs. Every receptor here comes from a woman aged 18-29 years in good health and CMV-seronegative. CDR3s include the opening cysteine and the closing phenylalanine or tryptophan. The order of the fields is D gene, J gene, V gene, clone size, CDR3 protein, CDR3 DNA. The D gene is left open where the match is weak. For some rows the clone size is stated as once, few or many, or as a class when expanded; others skip it.

- TRBJ1-5 TRBV6-6 - CASRTRNSNQPQHF TGTGCCAGCAGGACCAGGAATAGCAATCAGCCCCAGCATTTT
TRBD2 TRBJ2-1 TRBV14 - CASSQKPRAGGPGDEQFF TGTGCCAGCAGCCAAAAACCCCGAGCGGGGGGTCCGGGCGATGAGCAGTTCTTC
- TRBJ2-1 TRBV27 - CASSSSGLAGRGEQFF -
- TRBJ2-7 TRBV27 - CASSFNGRQADEQYF TGTGCCAGCAGTTTTAATGGCCGACAGGCGGACGAGCAGTACTTC
- TRBJ2-7 TRBV10-3 - CAISGLGGTYEQYF TGTGCCATCAGCGGACTAGGGGGAACGTACGAGCAGTACTTC
TRBD1 TRBJ1-5 TRBV27 - CASRPGTADSNQPQHF TGTGCCAGCAGACCAGGGACAGCTGATAGCAATCAGCCCCAGCATTTT
TRBD1 TRBJ1-6 TRBV28 - CASSSSWDSSYNSPLHF TGTGCCAGCAGTTCATCATGGGACAGCTCCTATAATTCACCCCTCCACTTT
- TRBJ2-5 TRBV28 once CASSQYQETQYF TGTGCCAGCAGTCAGTACCAAGAGACCCAGTACTTC
- TRBJ1-4 TRBV15 - CATSRDRPTGRVEKLFF TGTGCCACCAGCAGAGATCGACCTACAGGCCGGGTTGAAAAACTGTTTTTT
TRBD2 TRBJ2-1 TRBV28 once CASSLLGGGEQFF TGTGCCAGCAGTTTACTCGGGGGGGGTGAGCAGTTCTTC
TRBD2 TRBJ2-3 TRBV9 - CASSPPNGGGTDTQYF TGTGCCAGCAGCCCACCAAACGGGGGGGGCACAGATACGCAGTATTTT
- TRBJ1-1 TRBV2 once CASRDWGGNTEAFF TGTGCCAGCAGGGACTGGGGTGGGAACACTGAAGCTTTCTTT
- TRBJ2-7 TRBV27 once CASSPGFSYEQYF TGTGCCAGCAGCCCGGGATTTTCCTACGAGCAGTACTTC
- TRBJ1-5 TRBV27 - CASSLGPEYSNQPQHF TGTGCCAGCAGTCTAGGCCCAGAATATAGCAATCAGCCCCAGCATTTT
- TRBJ2-6 TRBV5-1 - CASSLSRGAGANVLTF TGCGCCAGCAGCTTGAGCCGCGGGGCTGGGGCCAACGTCCTGACTTTC
- TRBJ1-2 TRBV6-5 - CASSYSPGAGYGYTF TGTGCCAGCAGTTACTCACCAGGGGCCGGCTATGGCTACACCTTC
TRBD1 TRBJ1-2 TRBV14 - CASSGMGQGYGYTF TGTGCCAGCAGCGGGATGGGACAGGGCTATGGCTACACCTTC
- TRBJ2-7 TRBV13 once CASSPPGLGEQYF TGTGCCAGCAGCCCCCCGGGGTTGGGGGAGCAGTACTTC
TRBD1 TRBJ1-5 TRBV4-3 - CASSQGTGSNQPQHF TGCGCCAGCAGCCAAGGGACAGGTAGCAATCAGCCCCAGCATTTT
- TRBJ2-2 TRBV4-1 - CASSFRARTGELFF TGCGCCAGCAGCTTCAGGGCTAGGACCGGGGAGCTGTTTTTT
- TRBJ2-3 TRBV5-6 - CASSRSPGRGTDTQYF TGTGCCAGCAGTCGATCTCCGGGCCGGGGGACAGATACGCAGTATTTT
- TRBJ1-1 TRBV10-3 - CAIGQNTEAFF TGTGCCATCGGACAGAACACTGAAGCTTTCTTT
TRBD1 TRBJ1-2 TRBV19 - CASQKQGAGGYGYTF TGTGCCAGTCAGAAACAGGGGGCAGGTGGCTATGGCTACACCTTC
TRBD2 TRBJ2-4 TRBV28 - CASRKRLAGDLLAKNIQYF TGTGCCAGCCGTAAGCGACTAGCGGGGGACCTCCTAGCCAAAAACATTCAGTACTTC
- TRBJ1-5 TRBV6-1 few CASNPGLNQPQHF TGTGCCAGCAATCCGGGACTGAATCAGCCCCAGCATTTT
- TRBJ1-5 TRBV7-9 few CASSRTGGGNQPQHF TGTGCCAGCAGCCGAACCGGGGGAGGGAATCAGCCCCAGCATTTT
- TRBJ1-1 TRBV6-6 once CASSYARHPPEAFF TGTGCCAGCAGTTATGCCCGACATCCGCCTGAAGCTTTCTTT
TRBD1 TRBJ1-2 TRBV5-6 - CASRLDRGHGYTF TGTGCCAGCAGGCTGGACAGGGGGCATGGCTACACCTTC
- TRBJ1-2 TRBV28 - CASSLTEGVGYTF TGTGCCAGCAGTCTGACGGAAGGGGTTGGCTACACCTTC
- TRBJ2-7 TRBV6-5 few CASSYRQAYEQYF TGTGCCAGCAGTTACCGGCAGGCCTACGAGCAGTACTTC
TRBD1 TRBJ2-1 TRBV6-1 - CASSGGQGAGNEQFF TGTGCCAGCAGTGGTGGACAGGGGGCTGGCAATGAGCAGTTCTTC
- TRBJ1-1 TRBV4-1 - CASRQDQGLNTEAFF TGCGCCAGCAGACAAGATCAGGGATTGAACACTGAAGCTTTCTTT
- TRBJ1-1 TRBV6-5 - CASSYPRGGNTEAFF TGTGCCAGCAGTTACCCGCGGGGTGGAAACACTGAAGCTTTCTTT
- TRBJ2-7 TRBV28 - CASSFPGTVVGREQYF TGTGCCAGCAGTTTCCCTGGGACAGTGGTAGGGAGGGAGCAGTACTTC
TRBD1 TRBJ1-1 TRBV28 - CASRLGQGLLNTEAFF TGTGCCAGCAGGCTAGGACAGGGCCTTTTGAACACTGAAGCTTTCTTT
- TRBJ1-1 TRBV4-3 - CASSQADWQGNTEAFF TGCGCCAGCAGCCAAGCAGATTGGCAGGGGAACACTGAAGCTTTCTTT
TRBD2 TRBJ2-5 TRBV27 - CASSVLAGTVSGETQYF TGTGCCAGCAGTGTACTAGCGGGGACAGTTTCTGGCGAGACCCAGTACTTC
- TRBJ2-7 TRBV10-3 - CAIMGEGDYEQYF TGTGCCATCATGGGGGAGGGGGACTACGAGCAGTACTTC
- TRBJ1-5 TRBV9 - CASSVGPGAYDQPQHF TGTGCCAGCAGCGTAGGACCTGGGGCGTATGATCAGCCCCAGCATTTT
- TRBJ1-1 TRBV6-1 - CASSYKAGSLF TGTGCCAGCAGTTACAAAGCAGGGTCCCTCTTT
- TRBJ2-5 TRBV15 - CATSTADTSQQETQYF TGTGCCACCAGCACCGCGGACACTAGCCAGCAAGAGACCCAGTACTTC
TRBD2 TRBJ2-2 TRBV27 few CASSYGTSATGELFF TGTGCCAGCAGTTACGGGACTAGCGCTACCGGGGAGCTGTTTTTT
- TRBJ1-5 TRBV6-5 - CASTRASGQPQHF TGTGCCAGCACGAGGGCTAGCGGGCAGCCCCAGCATTTT
TRBD1 TRBJ2-3 TRBV30 - CAWGQGGGDTQYF TGTGCCTGGGGACAGGGAGGAGGAGATACGCAGTATTTT
TRBD2 TRBJ2-7 TRBV5-1 - CASSKGLAALAEQYF TGCGCCAGCAGCAAAGGACTAGCGGCCCTCGCCGAGCAGTACTTC
TRBD1 TRBJ2-5 TRBV5-1 - CASSLDRGPAETQYF TGCGCCAGCAGCCTAGACAGGGGCCCCGCGGAGACCCAGTACTTC
TRBD2 TRBJ2-3 TRBV29-1 once CSVESSGGGTDTQYF TGCAGCGTTGAATCTAGCGGGGGGGGCACAGATACGCAGTATTTT
TRBD2 TRBJ2-1 TRBV27 - CASSSSRPSGGANRKQFF TGTGCCAGCAGTTCGTCCCGTCCTAGCGGGGGGGCCAACCGAAAGCAGTTCTTC
- TRBJ1-2 TRBV6-6 - CATYADTNYGYTF TGTGCCACCTACGCGGATACTAACTATGGCTACACCTTC
TRBD1 TRBJ2-5 TRBV7-8 - CASSPETGKETQYF TGTGCCAGCAGCCCCGAGACAGGGAAAGAGACCCAGTACTTC
- TRBJ2-1 TRBV30 - CAWSVLQNEQFF TGTGCCTGGAGTGTACTTCAAAATGAGCAGTTCTTC
TRBD1 TRBJ2-7 TRBV5-6 - CASSAAGQVHEQYF TGTGCCAGCAGCGCCGCGGGACAGGTCCACGAGCAGTACTTC
TRBD2 TRBJ2-3 TRBV27 - CASQGGGAFDTQYF TGTGCCAGCCAGGGCGGGGGGGCGTTTGATACGCAGTATTTT
- TRBJ1-1 TRBV18 - CASSPWGVRGGNTEAFF TGTGCCAGCTCACCATGGGGGGTACGGGGAGGGAACACTGAAGCTTTCTTT
- TRBJ2-3 TRBV4-1 - CASSPTGFTQYF TGCGCCAGCAGCCCAACAGGGTTTACGCAGTATTTT